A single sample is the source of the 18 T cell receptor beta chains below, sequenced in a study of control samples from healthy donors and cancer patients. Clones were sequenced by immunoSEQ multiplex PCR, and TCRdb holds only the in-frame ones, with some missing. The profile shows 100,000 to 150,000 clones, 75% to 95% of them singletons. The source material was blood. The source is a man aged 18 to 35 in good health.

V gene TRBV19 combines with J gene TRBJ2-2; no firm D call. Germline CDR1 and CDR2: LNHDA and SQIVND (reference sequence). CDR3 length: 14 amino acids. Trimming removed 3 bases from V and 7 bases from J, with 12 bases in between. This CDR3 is CASSMLQSIGELFF. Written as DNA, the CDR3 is TGTGCCAGTAGTATGCTCCAGTCCATCGGGGAGCTGTTTTTT.

As DNA, the CDR3 is TGTGCCAGCAGGAGAGGGCTAGCGGGGGGGCGCGGCAAAAACATTCAGTACTTC. Translating it yields CASRRGLAGGRGKNIQYF. The chain employs TRBV2 and TRBJ2-4; TRBD2 matches at 12 bases. The CDR3 consists of 18 residues. Germline V gene data show CDR1 as SNHLY and CDR2 as FYNNEI. V shed 6 bases, J shed 3 bases, and the junction held 12 bases outside the gene matches.

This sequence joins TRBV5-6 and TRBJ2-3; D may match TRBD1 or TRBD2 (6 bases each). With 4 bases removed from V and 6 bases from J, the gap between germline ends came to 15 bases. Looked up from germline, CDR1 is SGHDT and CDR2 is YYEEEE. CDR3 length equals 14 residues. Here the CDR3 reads CASSPYSGADTQYF. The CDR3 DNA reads TGTGCCAGCAGCCCTTACTCGGGGGCGGATACGCAGTATTTT.

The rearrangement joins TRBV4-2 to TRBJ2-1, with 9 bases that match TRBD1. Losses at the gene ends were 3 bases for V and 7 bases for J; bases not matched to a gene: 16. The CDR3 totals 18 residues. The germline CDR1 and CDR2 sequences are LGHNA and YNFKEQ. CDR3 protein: CASSHVKTGTGNVNEQFF. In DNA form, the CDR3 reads TGTGCCAGCAGCCACGTCAAAACCGGGACAGGGAATGTTAATGAGCAGTTCTTC.

The CDR3 DNA reads TGTGCCATCAGTGAGTCTTCCAGGGGGTCCGTGAACACTGAAGCTTTCTTT. It codes for CAISESSRGSVNTEAFF. The chain has TRBV10-3 and TRBJ1-1; 7 positions agree with TRBD1. The V and J ends lost 0 bases and 0 bases, in that order; junction bases with no gene match: 7. The germline V gene has CDR1 ENHRY and CDR2 SYGVKD. The CDR3 is 17 residues long.

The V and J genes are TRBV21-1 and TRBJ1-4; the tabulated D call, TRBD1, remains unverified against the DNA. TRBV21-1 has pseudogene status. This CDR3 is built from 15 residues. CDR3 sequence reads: CASSKATGIRGKLFF. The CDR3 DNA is TGTGCCAGCAGCAAAGCGACAGGGATAAGGGGAAAACTGTTTTTT.

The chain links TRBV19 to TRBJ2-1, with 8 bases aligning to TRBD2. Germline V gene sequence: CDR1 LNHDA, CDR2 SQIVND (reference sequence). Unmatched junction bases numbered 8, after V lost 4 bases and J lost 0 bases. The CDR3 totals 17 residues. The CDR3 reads CASSNFGRASSYNEQFF. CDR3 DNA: TGTGCCAGTAGTAATTTCGGGAGGGCGAGCTCCTACAATGAGCAGTTCTTC.

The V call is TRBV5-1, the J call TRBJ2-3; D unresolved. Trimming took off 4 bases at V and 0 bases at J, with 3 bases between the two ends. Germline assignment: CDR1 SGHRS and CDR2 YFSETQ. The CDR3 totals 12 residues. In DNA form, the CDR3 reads TGCGCCAGCAGCGGCAGCACAGATACGCAGTATTTT. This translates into CASSGSTDTQYF. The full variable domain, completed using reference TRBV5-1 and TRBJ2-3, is KAGVTQTPRYLIKTRGQQVTLSCSPISGHRSVSWYQQTPGQGLQFLFEYFSETQRNKGNFPGRFSGRQFSNSRSEMNVSTLELGDSALYLCASSGSTDTQYFGPGTRLTVL.

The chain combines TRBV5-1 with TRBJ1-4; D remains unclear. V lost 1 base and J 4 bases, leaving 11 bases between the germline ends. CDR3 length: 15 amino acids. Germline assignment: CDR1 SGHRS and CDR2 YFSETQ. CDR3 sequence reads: CASSLSADRNEKLFF. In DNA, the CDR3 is TGCGCCAGCAGCTTGTCGGCAGACCGTAATGAAAAACTGTTTTTT.

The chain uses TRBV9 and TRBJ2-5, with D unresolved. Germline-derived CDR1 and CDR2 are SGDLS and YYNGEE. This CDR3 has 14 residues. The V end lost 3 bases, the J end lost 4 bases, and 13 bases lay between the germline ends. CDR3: CASSATMERETQYF. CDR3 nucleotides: TGTGCCAGCAGCGCAACTATGGAAAGAGAGACCCAGTACTTC.

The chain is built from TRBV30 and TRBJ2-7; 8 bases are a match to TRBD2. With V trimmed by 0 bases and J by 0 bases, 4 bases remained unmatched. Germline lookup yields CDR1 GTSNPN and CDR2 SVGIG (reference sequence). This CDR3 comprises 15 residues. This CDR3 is CAWSVRGGYSYEQYF. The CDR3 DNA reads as TGTGCCTGGAGTGTACGGGGGGGGTACTCCTACGAGCAGTACTTC.

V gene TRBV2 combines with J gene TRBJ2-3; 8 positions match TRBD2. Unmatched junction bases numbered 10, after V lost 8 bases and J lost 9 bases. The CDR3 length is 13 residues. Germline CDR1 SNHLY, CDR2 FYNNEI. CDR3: CASPKEAGGTQYF. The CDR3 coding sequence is TGTGCCAGCCCGAAGGAGGCGGGGGGCACGCAGTATTTT. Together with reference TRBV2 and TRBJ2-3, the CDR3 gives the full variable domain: EPEVTQTPSHQVTQMGQEVILRCVPISNHLYFYWYRQILGQKVEFLVSFYNNEISEKSEIFDDQFSVERPDGSNFTLKIRSTKLEDSAMYFCASPKEAGGTQYFGPGTRLTVL.

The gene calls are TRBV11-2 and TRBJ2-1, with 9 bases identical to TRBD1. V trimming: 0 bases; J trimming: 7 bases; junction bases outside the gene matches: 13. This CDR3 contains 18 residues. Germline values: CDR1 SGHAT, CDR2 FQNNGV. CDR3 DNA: TGTGCCAGCAGCTTAGATCGTCAGAGGACAGGGGATAGGAATGAGCAGTTCTTC. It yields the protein CASSLDRQRTGDRNEQFF.

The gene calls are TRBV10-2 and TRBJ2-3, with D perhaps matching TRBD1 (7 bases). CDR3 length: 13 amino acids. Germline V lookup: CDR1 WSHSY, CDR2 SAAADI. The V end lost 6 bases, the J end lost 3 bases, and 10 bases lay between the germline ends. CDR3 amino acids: CASRGGQTDTQYF. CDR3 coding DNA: TGCGCCAGCAGGGGGGGACAGACAGATACGCAGTATTTT.

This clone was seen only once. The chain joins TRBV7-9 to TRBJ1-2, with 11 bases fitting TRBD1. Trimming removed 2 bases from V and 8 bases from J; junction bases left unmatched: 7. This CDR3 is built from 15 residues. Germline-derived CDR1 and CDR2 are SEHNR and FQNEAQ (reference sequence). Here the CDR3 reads CASSLMDRGHGGYTF. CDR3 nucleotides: TGTGCCAGCAGCTTAATGGACAGGGGGCATGGAGGCTACACCTTC.

Here the CDR3 reads CASGIRTDYGYTF. CDR3 bases: TGTGCTAGTGGGATCCGGACCGACTATGGCTACACCTTC. The chain employs TRBV12-5 and TRBJ1-2; no clear D gene. The CDR3 consists of 13 residues. Per germline, CDR1 LGHNT and CDR2 FRNRAP. The germline V and J ends were trimmed by 6 bases and 3 bases, with 11 bases remaining between them.

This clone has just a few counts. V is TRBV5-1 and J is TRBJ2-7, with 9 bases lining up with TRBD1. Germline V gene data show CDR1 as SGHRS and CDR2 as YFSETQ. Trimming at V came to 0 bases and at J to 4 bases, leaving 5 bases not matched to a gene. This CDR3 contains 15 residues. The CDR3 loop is CASSLAGQGWYEQYF. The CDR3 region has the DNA TGCGCCAGCAGCTTGGCCGGACAGGGGTGGTACGAGCAGTACTTC.

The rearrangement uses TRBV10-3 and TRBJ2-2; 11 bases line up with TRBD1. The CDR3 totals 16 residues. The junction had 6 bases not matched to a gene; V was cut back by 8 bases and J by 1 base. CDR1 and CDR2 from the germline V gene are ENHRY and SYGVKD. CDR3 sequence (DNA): TGTGCCATCCAGTCCGGGACAGGGGGGAACACCGGGGAGCTGTTTTTT. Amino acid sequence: CAIQSGTGGNTGELFF.